This TCR beta chain was captured in a study of blood T cell repertoires in COVID-19. CDR3 length: 16 amino acids. From germline, CDR1 is MDHEN and CDR2 SYDVKM. V was clipped by 8 bases and J by 5 bases; unmatched bases: 12. In the original processing: Estimation of nucleated cell counts was performed using reference gene primer amplification. Profiled with immunoSEQ multiplex PCR; TCRdb holds only in-frame clones, not every one. That table is the source of V, J and clone size, and D and trimming were worked out from the DNA. Here the sample spans around 240,000 clones, approximately 85% being singletons. Residents of about two dozen US areas, aged roughly 18 to 89 years, made up the participants. Participant-reported clinical history was the basis for cohort assignment.

The sequence derives from a woman between 45 and 65 years old who had recovered from COVID-19. The chain uses TRBV28 and TRBJ1-5; 10 bases agree with TRBD1. Source material: PBMCs or T cells enriched from blood (not recorded which). The CDR3 nucleotides read TGTGCCAGCCGACTTCCGGGACAGGGGCCCTATCAGCCCCAGCATTTT. Protein: CASRLPGQGPYQPQHF.